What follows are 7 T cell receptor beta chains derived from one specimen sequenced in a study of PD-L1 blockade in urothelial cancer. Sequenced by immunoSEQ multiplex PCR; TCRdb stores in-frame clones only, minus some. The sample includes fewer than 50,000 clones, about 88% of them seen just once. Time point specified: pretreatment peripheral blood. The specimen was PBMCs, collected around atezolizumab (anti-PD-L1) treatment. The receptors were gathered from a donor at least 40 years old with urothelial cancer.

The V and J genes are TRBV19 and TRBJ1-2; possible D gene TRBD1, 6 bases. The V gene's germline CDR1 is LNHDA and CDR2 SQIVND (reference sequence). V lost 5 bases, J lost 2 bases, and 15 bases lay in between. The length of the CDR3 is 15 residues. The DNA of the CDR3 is TGTGCCAGTAGTGATGGACAGCGAACCAACTATGGCTACACCTTC. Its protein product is CASSDGQRTNYGYTF. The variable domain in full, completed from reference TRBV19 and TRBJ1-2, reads DGGITQSPKYLFRKEGQNVTLSCEQNLNHDAMYWYRQDPGQGLRLIYYSQIVNDFQKGDIAEGYSVSREKKESFPLTVTSAQKNPTAFYLCASSDGQRTNYGYTFGSGTRLTVV.

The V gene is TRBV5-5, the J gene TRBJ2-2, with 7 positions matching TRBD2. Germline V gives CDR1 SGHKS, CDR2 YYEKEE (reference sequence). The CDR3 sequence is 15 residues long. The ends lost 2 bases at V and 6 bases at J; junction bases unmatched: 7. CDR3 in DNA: TGTGCCAGCAGCTTCAGCGGGGCCCATGCCGGGGAGCTGTTTTTT. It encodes CASSFSGAHAGELFF.

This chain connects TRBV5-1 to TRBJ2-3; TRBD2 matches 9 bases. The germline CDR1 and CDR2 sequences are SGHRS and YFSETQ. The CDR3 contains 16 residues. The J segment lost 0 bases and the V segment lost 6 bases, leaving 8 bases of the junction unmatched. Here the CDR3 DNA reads TGCGCCAGCACCTCGGCTAGCGGGGCCAGCACAGATACGCAGTATTTT. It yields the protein CASTSASGASTDTQYF.

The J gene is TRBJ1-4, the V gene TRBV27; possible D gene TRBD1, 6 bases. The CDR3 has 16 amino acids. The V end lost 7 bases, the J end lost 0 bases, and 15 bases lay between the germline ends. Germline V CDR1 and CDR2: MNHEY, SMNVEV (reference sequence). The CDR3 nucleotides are TGTGCCAGCAAGGACAGCGTAGTTGCAACTAATGAAAAACTGTTTTTT. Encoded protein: CASKDSVVATNEKLFF.

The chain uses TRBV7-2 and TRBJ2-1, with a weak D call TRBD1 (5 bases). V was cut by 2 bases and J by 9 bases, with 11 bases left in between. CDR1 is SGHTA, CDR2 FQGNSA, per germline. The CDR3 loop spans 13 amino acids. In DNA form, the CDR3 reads TGTGCCAGCAGCTTATCCAGGGTTCCTGAGCAGTTCTTC. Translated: CASSLSRVPEQFF.

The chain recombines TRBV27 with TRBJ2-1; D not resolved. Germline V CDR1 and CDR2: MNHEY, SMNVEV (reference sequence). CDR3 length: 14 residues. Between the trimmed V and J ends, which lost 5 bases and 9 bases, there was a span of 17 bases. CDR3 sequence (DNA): TGTGCCAGCAGTCCCCGGCAGGTCAGCTTTGAGCAGTTCTTC. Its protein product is CASSPRQVSFEQFF.

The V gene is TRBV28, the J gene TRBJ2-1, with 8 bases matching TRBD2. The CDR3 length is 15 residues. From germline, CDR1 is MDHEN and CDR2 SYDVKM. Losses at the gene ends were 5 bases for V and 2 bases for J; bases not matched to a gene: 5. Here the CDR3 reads CASSPTTSAYNEQFF. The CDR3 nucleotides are TGTGCCAGCAGTCCGACGACTAGCGCCTACAATGAGCAGTTCTTC. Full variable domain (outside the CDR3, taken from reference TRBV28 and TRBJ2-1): DVKVTQSSRYLVKRTGEKVFLECVQDMDHENMFWYRQDPGLGLRLIYFSYDVKMKEKGDIPEGYSVSREKKERFSLILESASTNQTSMYLCASSPTTSAYNEQFFGPGTRLTVL.